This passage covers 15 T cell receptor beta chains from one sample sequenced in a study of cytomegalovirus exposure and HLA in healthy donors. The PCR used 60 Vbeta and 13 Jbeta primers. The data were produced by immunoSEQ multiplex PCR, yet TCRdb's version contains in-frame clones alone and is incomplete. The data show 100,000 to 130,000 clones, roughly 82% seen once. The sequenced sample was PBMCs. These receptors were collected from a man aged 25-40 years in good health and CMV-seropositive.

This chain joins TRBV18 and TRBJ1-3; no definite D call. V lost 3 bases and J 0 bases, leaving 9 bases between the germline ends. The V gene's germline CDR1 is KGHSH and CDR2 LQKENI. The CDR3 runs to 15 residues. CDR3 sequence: CASSPIEDSGNTIYF. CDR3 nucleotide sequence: TGTGCCAGCTCACCGATTGAGGACTCTGGAAACACCATATATTTT.

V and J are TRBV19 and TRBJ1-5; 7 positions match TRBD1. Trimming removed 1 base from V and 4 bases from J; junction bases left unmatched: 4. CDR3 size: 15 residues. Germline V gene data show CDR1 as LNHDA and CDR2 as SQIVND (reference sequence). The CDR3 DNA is TGTGCCAGTAGTATAGCCATGACAGGGAATCAGCCCCAGCATTTT. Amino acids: CASSIAMTGNQPQHF.

The CDR3, as DNA: TGCGCCAGCAGCCCGGGGACAGGGAATCAGCCCCAGCATTTT. It codes for CASSPGTGNQPQHF. The gene calls are TRBV5-1 and TRBJ1-5, with TRBD1 matching over 9 bases. The ends lost 4 bases at V and 4 bases at J; junction bases unmatched: 3. From germline, CDR1 is SGHRS and CDR2 YFSETQ. This CDR3 has 14 residues.

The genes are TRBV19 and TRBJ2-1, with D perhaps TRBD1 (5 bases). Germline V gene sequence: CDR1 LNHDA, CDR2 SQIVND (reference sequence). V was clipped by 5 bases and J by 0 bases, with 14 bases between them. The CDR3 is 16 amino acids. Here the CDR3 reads CASSPPTASSYNEQFF. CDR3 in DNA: TGTGCCAGTAGTCCCCCGACAGCGAGCTCCTACAATGAGCAGTTCTTC.

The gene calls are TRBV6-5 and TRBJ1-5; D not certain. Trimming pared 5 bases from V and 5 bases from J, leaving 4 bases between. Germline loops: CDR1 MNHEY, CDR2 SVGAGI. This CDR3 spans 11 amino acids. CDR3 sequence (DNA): TGTGCCAGCAGTCCGGATCAGCCCCAGCATTTT. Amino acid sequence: CASSPDQPQHF.

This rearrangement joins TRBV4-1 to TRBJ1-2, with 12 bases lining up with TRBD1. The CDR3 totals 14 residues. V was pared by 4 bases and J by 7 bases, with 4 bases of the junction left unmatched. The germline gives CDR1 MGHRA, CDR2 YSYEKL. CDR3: CASSPGTGGSGYTF. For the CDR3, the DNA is TGCGCCAGCAGCCCCGGGACAGGGGGCTCTGGCTACACCTTC.

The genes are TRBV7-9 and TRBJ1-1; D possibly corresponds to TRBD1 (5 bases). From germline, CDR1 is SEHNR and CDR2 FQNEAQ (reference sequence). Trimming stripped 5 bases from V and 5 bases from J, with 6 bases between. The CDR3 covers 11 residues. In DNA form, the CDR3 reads TGTGCCAGCAGCGGGGGGACTGAAGCTTTCTTT. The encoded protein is CASSGGTEAFF.

The CDR3 spells CASSSGQGHTDTQYF. In DNA, the CDR3 is TGTGCCAGCAGCTCGGGACAGGGACACACAGATACGCAGTATTTT. This chain uses TRBV7-3 with TRBJ2-3, with 9 bases identical to TRBD1. CDR1 SGHTA and CDR2 FQGTGA come from the germline V gene. The V and J ends lost 4 bases and 2 bases, in that order; junction bases with no gene match: 4. The CDR3 runs 15 residues. The variable domain in full, with the rest retrieved from reference TRBV7-3 and TRBJ2-3, is GAGVSQTPSNKVTEKGKYVELRCDPISGHTALYWYRQSLGQGPEFLIYFQGTGAADDSGLPNDRFFAVRPEGSVSTLKIQRTERGDSAVYLCASSSGQGHTDTQYFGPGTRLTVL.

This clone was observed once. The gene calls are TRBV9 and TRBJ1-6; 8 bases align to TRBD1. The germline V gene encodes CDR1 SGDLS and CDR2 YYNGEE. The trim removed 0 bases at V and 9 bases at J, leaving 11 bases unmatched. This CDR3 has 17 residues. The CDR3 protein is CASSVAHSQGASSPLHF. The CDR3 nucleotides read TGTGCCAGCAGCGTAGCTCATAGTCAGGGGGCAAGTTCACCCCTCCACTTT. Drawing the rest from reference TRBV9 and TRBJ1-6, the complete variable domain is DSGVTQTPKHLITATGQRVTLRCSPRSGDLSVYWYQQSLDQGLQFLIQYYNGEERAKGNILERFSAQQFPDLHSELNLSSLELGDSALYFCASSVAHSQGASSPLHFGNGTRLTVT.

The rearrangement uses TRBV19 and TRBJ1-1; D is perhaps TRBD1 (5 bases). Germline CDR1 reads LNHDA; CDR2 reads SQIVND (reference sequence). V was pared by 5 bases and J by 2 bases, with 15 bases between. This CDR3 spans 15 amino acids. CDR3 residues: CASSSRAGGNTEAFF. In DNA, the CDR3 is TGTGCCAGTAGTTCGCGCGCCGGGGGAAACACTGAAGCTTTCTTT.

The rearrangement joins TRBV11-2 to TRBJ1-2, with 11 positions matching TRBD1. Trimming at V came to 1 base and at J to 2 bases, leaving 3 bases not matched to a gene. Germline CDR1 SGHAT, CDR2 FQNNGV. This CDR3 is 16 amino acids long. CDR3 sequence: CASSLGGTGGNYGYTF. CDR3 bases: TGTGCCAGCAGCTTAGGTGGGACAGGGGGGAACTATGGCTACACCTTC.

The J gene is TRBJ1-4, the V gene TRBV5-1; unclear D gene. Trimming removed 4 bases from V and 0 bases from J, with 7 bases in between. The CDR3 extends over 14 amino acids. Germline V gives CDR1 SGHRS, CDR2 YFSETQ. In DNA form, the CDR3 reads TGCGCCAGCAGCCCCCTTGCAACTAATGAAAAACTGTTTTTT. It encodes CASSPLATNEKLFF.

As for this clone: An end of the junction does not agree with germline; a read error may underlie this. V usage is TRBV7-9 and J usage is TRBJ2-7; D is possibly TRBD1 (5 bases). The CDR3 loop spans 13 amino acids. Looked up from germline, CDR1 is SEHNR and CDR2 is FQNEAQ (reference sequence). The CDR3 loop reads CSSSSQQDYEQYF. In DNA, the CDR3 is TGTTCCAGCAGCTCTCAACAGGACTACGAGCAGTACTTC.

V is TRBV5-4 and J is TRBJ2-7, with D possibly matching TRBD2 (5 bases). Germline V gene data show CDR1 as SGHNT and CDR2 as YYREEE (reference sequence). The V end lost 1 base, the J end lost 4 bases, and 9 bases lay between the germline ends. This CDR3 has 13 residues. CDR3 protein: CASSLYGVYEQYF. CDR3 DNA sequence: TGTGCCAGCAGCTTGTACGGGGTATACGAGCAGTACTTC.

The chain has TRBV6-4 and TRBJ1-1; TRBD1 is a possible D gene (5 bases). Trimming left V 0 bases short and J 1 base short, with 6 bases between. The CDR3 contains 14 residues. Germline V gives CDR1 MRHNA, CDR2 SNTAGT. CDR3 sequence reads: CASSDSDKNTEAFF. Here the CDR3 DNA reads TGTGCCAGCAGTGACTCGGACAAGAACACTGAAGCTTTCTTT.